One sample yielded the 32 T cell receptor beta chains listed below, sequenced in a study of T cell repertoires in cytomegalovirus infection. TCRdb processed the reads anew with MiXCR; each CDR3 protein has one entry. Here the sample spans just over 300,000 distinct CDR3 sequences, about a sixth being singletons. The sample was PBMCs. The receptors derive from a human donor in good health (CMV status not recorded). Some clones in this sample may be carry-over from other donors' samples.

The genes are TRBV27 and TRBJ2-7; 9 bases agree with TRBD1. Germline CDR1 and CDR2: MNHEY and SMNVEV (reference sequence). Trimming removed 3 bases from V and 2 bases from J; junction bases left unmatched: 8. The length of the CDR3 is 16 residues. CDR3 residues: CASSLYTGGATYEQYF. The CDR3 DNA reads TGTGCCAGCAGTTTGTACACAGGGGGCGCAACCTACGAGCAGTACTTC.

This clonotype was detected only a few times. The V call is TRBV12-3 or TRBV12-4, the J call TRBJ1-6; the D gene is possibly TRBD1 (5 bases). CDR3 size: 13 residues. Deletions cut 6 bases from V and 4 bases from J, with 7 bases between. CDR3 nucleotides: TGTGCCAGCAGGCAGGGTTATAATTCACCCCTCCACTTT. This codes for CASRQGYNSPLHF.

In nucleotides, the CDR3 is TGTGCCAGCAGGGTGGAGACAGGGAACACTGAAGCTTTCTTT. Its protein product is CASRVETGNTEAFF. The genes are TRBV12-3 or TRBV12-4 and TRBJ1-1; tentative D call: TRBD1 (6 bases). Trimming removed 6 bases from V and 1 base from J, with 12 bases in between. This CDR3 has 14 residues.

The chain is built from TRBV23-1 and TRBJ2-5; D may correspond to TRBD1 or TRBD2 (7 bases each). TRBV23-1 is identified as an open reading frame with a role that is uncertain. The CDR3 contains 16 residues. Trimming left V 2 bases short and J 5 bases short, with 18 bases between. CDR3 DNA: TGCGCCAGCAGTCAAGAGACAGGGAGGGTTTGTGAGACCCAGTACTTC. It codes for CASSQETGRVCETQYF.

The chain uses TRBV2 and TRBJ2-7, with D perhaps assigned TRBD1 or TRBD2 (5 bases each). CDR3 length equals 13 residues. Looked up from germline, CDR1 is SNHLY and CDR2 is FYNNEI. Trimming cost V 6 bases and J 6 bases, with 15 bases left between them. The CDR3 reads CASRVAGRVEQYF. The DNA for the CDR3 is TGTGCCAGCAGGGTCGCGGGCAGGGTCGAGCAGTACTTC.

The chain uses TRBV7-3 and TRBJ2-1; 7 bases align to TRBD1. Trimming removed 4 bases from V and 8 bases from J; junction bases left unmatched: 11. The germline gives CDR1 SGHTA, CDR2 FQGTGA. The CDR3 covers 15 residues. CDR3 loop: CASSSQQGSRDEQFF. As DNA, the CDR3 is TGTGCCAGCAGCTCACAACAGGGGTCTCGGGATGAGCAGTTCTTC.

The chain couples TRBV6-6 to TRBJ2-3; TRBD2 matches 10 bases. The V gene end was trimmed by 5 bases and the J gene end by 1 base; junction bases not matched to a gene: 3. Germline lookup yields CDR1 MNHNY and CDR2 SVGAGI (reference sequence). CDR3 length: 15 amino acids. CDR3 bases: TGTGCCAGCAGTACAACTAGCGGGGGCACAGATACGCAGTATTTT. This sequence encodes CASSTTSGGTDTQYF.

This clonotype was observed a handful of times. The V and J genes are TRBV19 and TRBJ1-6, with TRBD1 identical over 8 bases. This CDR3 region has 15 residues. V lost 1 base, J lost 8 bases, and 4 bases stayed unmatched. Germline lookup yields CDR1 LNHDA and CDR2 SQIVND (reference sequence). The CDR3 nucleotides read TGTGCCAGTAGTATAGTCGAGACAGGGGATTCACCCCTCCACTTT. It is translated as CASSIVETGDSPLHF.

The J gene is TRBJ2-7, the V gene TRBV28, with D maybe TRBD2 (6 bases). From germline, CDR1 is MDHEN and CDR2 SYDVKM. This CDR3 has 13 residues. Trimming took off 7 bases at V and 0 bases at J, with 10 bases between the two ends. CDR3 amino acids: CASNAGPSYEQYF. DNA for the CDR3: TGTGCCAGCAATGCGGGGCCCTCCTACGAGCAGTACTTC.

The V call is TRBV20-1, the J call TRBJ2-7; either TRBD1 or TRBD2 may fit D (7 bases each). Trimming removed 5 bases at V and 3 bases at J, with 20 bases between. The CDR3 sequence is 15 residues long. The V gene's germline CDR1 is DFQATT and CDR2 SNEGSKA (reference sequence). The DNA of the CDR3 is TGCAGTGCTGGGAGGGGGACAGCGGTACACTACGAGCAGTACTTC. It specifies CSAGRGTAVHYEQYF.

The sample holds many counts of this clonotype. The V and J genes are TRBV11-2 and TRBJ2-5; perhaps TRBD1 as D (6 bases). This CDR3 spans 15 amino acids. Germline CDR1 reads SGHAT; CDR2 reads FQNNGV. V dropped 5 bases and J dropped 1 base, with 14 bases sitting between them. The CDR3 region is CASSANTGIQETQYF. Written as DNA, the CDR3 is TGTGCCAGCAGCGCGAACACAGGGATCCAAGAGACCCAGTACTTC. The full variable domain, its missing parts supplied by reference TRBV11-2 and TRBJ2-5, is EAGVAQSPRYKIIEKRQSVAFWCNPISGHATLYWYQQILGQGPKLLIQFQNNGVVDDSQLPKDRFSAERLKGVDSTLKIQPAKLEDSAVYLCASSANTGIQETQYFGPGTRLLVL.

This chain links TRBV6-1 with TRBJ2-3; the D gene is possibly TRBD1 (6 bases). The germline CDR1 and CDR2 sequences are MNHNS and SASEGT. Between the trimmed V and J ends, which lost 4 bases and 3 bases, there was a span of 11 bases. This CDR3 is built from 14 residues. In DNA form, the CDR3 reads TGTGCCAGCAGTGTGCAGGGGCGGACAGATACGCAGTATTTT. This encodes CASSVQGRTDTQYF.

This clonotype showed up many times. The chain is built from TRBV7-2 and TRBJ2-3; D is perhaps TRBD1 (6 bases). CDR3 length equals 15 residues. V was shortened by 4 bases and J by 1 base, with 12 bases between the two germline ends. CDR1 and CDR2 (germline): SGHTA, FQGNSA. CDR3 nucleotides: TGTGCCAGCAGCTCTAACAGGGTTGGCACAGATACGCAGTATTTT. Protein sequence: CASSSNRVGTDTQYF.

With regard to this clonotype: This may be a read error, as it is one base from a much larger clone. This CDR3 fails to terminate in the conserved phenylalanine or tryptophan, so it likely reflects a read error. V is TRBV7-2 and J is TRBJ2-3; D tentatively reads TRBD1 or TRBD2 (5 bases each). V lost 5 bases to trimming and J lost 3 bases, with 18 bases between them. The germline V gene has CDR1 SGHTA and CDR2 FQGNSA. The CDR3 has 16 amino acids. In DNA form, the CDR3 reads TGTGCCAGCAGCCCCGGGACCGCCTCCCCTACAGATACGCAGTATTAT. Residues: CASSPGTASPTDTQYY.

The gene calls are TRBV2 and TRBJ1-6, with D possibly matching TRBD1 (5 bases). V lost 7 bases and J lost 10, with 14 bases in between. CDR1 SNHLY and CDR2 FYNNEI come from the germline V gene. The CDR3 totals 13 residues. CDR3 DNA sequence: TGTGCCAGCACTTTCCAGGGAACATCACCCCTCCACTTT. This translates into CASTFQGTSPLHF. The full variable domain, its missing parts supplied by reference TRBV2 and TRBJ1-6, is EPEVTQTPSHQVTQMGQEVILRCVPISNHLYFYWYRQILGQKVEFLVSFYNNEISEKSEIFDDQFSVERPDGSNFTLKIRSTKLEDSAMYFCASTFQGTSPLHFGNGTRLTVT.

J is TRBJ2-6 and V is TRBV11-1; D may match TRBD1 or TRBD2 (6 bases each). CDR3 length: 16 residues. V lost 5 bases and J 2 bases, leaving 13 bases between the germline ends. Germline CDR1 and CDR2: SGHAT and FQDESV (reference sequence). CDR3 region: CASSPWGAAGANVLTF. DNA of the CDR3: TGTGCCAGCAGCCCCTGGGGGGCGGCTGGGGCCAACGTCCTGACTTTC.

This clonotype was seen many times. The CDR3, as DNA: TGCGCCAGCAGCCCAGAGATAGCTTACAATGAGCAGTTCTTC. Protein product: CASSPEIAYNEQFF. The genes are TRBV4-1 and TRBJ2-1; D remains unclear. The CDR3 covers 14 residues. Trimming took 4 bases from V and 4 from J, leaving 11 bases between them. CDR1 is MGHRA, CDR2 YSYEKL, per germline.

This clonotype has just a few counts. V gene TRBV4-2 combines with J gene TRBJ1-2; possible D gene TRBD1, 5 bases. The CDR3 has 15 amino acids. Trimming cost V 0 bases and J 4 bases, with 12 bases left between them. The V gene's germline CDR1 is LGHNA and CDR2 YNFKEQ. CDR3: CASSQEAKGAYGYTF. The CDR3, as DNA: TGTGCCAGCAGCCAAGAGGCAAAAGGGGCCTATGGCTACACCTTC.

V is TRBV25-1 and J is TRBJ1-1; 9 nucleotides align to TRBD1. The V gene's germline CDR1 is MGHDK and CDR2 SYGVNS. The CDR3 runs to 15 residues. With V trimmed by 8 bases and J by 5 bases, 12 bases remained unmatched. CDR3 protein: CASGGPTGGRTEAFF. CDR3 bases: TGTGCCAGCGGAGGCCCGACAGGGGGAAGGACTGAAGCTTTCTTT.

This clonotype was picked up a small number of times. This chain joins TRBV20-1 and TRBJ1-2; 9 bases agree with TRBD1. J gave up 3 bases and V 5 bases, and 13 bases lay outside the gene matches. CDR1 and CDR2 from the germline V gene are DFQATT and SNEGSKA (reference sequence). This CDR3 has 16 residues. The CDR3 bases are TGCAGTGCTGGAGGCCCTTCAACAGGGGGCTACTATGGCTACACCTTC. Translating gives CSAGGPSTGGYYGYTF.

This clonotype was seen repeatedly, ten times or more. The chain is built from TRBV7-2 and TRBJ2-5; TRBD2 is a possible D gene (6 bases). The CDR3 runs to 13 residues. Germline loops: CDR1 SGHTA, CDR2 FQGNSA. Trimming stripped 3 bases from V and 6 bases from J, with 11 bases between. The CDR3 DNA reads TGTGCCAGCAGCTTTGGGACTGATAAGACCCAGTACTTC. Translated: CASSFGTDKTQYF.

This clonotype was counted ten times or more. The chain combines TRBV7-2 with TRBJ1-6, with a weak D call TRBD1 (5 bases). The CDR3 consists of 16 residues. V was trimmed by 3 bases and J by 4 bases, leaving 13 bases between them. Looked up from germline, CDR1 is SGHTA and CDR2 is FQGNSA. CDR3 DNA sequence: TGTGCCAGCAGCTTCGGGGGTGATACGTATAATTCACCCCTCCACTTT. Translating it yields CASSFGGDTYNSPLHF.

At least ten counts were recorded for this clonotype. DNA for the CDR3: TGTGCCAGCAGTTATCAGGAAGGGTGGCAGCCCCAGCATTTT. Encoded protein: CASSYQEGWQPQHF. The rearrangement joins TRBV6-2 or TRBV6-3 to TRBJ1-5; the D is unclear. The CDR3 is 14 residues long. The V gene's germline CDR1 is MNHEY and CDR2 SVGEGT. The V end lost 3 bases, the J end lost 7 bases, and 13 bases lay between the germline ends.

The chain is built from TRBV6-5 and TRBJ1-1, with 7 bases identical to TRBD1. CDR1 and CDR2 from the germline V gene are MNHEY and SVGAGI. The CDR3 consists of 12 residues. V was clipped by 5 bases and J by 8 bases; unmatched bases: 5. The CDR3 reads CASSPPGQEAFF. The CDR3 DNA follows: TGTGCCAGCAGTCCGCCGGGACAGGAAGCTTTCTTT.

This chain uses TRBV10-3 with TRBJ2-7; D call uncertain. Germline values: CDR1 ENHRY, CDR2 SYGVKD. Trimming removed 6 bases from V and 5 bases from J, with 17 bases in between. The CDR3 extends over 14 amino acids. For the CDR3, the DNA is TGTGCCATCAGAAGCCTGGCTCCGGCCCACGAGCAGTACTTC. Translation gives CAIRSLAPAHEQYF.

The chain has TRBV7-3 and TRBJ2-1, with 9 bases lining up with TRBD1. The trim removed 3 bases at V and 2 bases at J, leaving 2 bases unmatched. The germline V gene has CDR1 SGHTA and CDR2 FQGTGA. This CDR3 spans 15 amino acids. CDR3 loop: CASSFTGGTYNEQFF. Here the CDR3 DNA reads TGTGCCAGCAGCTTCACAGGGGGCACCTACAATGAGCAGTTCTTC.

This clonotype was observed many times. The rearrangement links TRBV7-6 to TRBJ1-3; 8 positions match TRBD1. Looked up from germline, CDR1 is SGHVS and CDR2 is FNYEAQ. The V segment lost 4 bases and the J segment 0 bases; nucleotides outside the gene matches: 11. The CDR3 length is 18 residues. In DNA form, the CDR3 reads TGTGCCAGCAGCTCCCCGGGACAGGCCCTATCCTCTGGAAACACCATATATTTT. This codes for CASSSPGQALSSGNTIYF.

The chain links TRBV7-3 to TRBJ2-3, with D possibly matching TRBD2 (7 bases). Germline values: CDR1 SGHTA, CDR2 FQGTGA. This CDR3 contains 13 residues. Here the CDR3 DNA reads TGTTTAACGTTTGGGGGGGCCTCAGATACGCAGTATTTT. This codes for CLTFGGASDTQYF.

The chain recombines TRBV29-1 with TRBJ2-2, with 11 nucleotides matching TRBD1. J gave up 1 base and V 5 bases, and 6 bases lay outside the gene matches. The CDR3 totals 16 residues. Germline CDR1 SQVTM, CDR2 ANQGSEA. Here the CDR3 reads CSVIGQGARNTGELFF. The CDR3 DNA is TGCAGCGTTATCGGACAGGGGGCGAGGAACACCGGGGAGCTGTTTTTT.

V usage is TRBV18 and J usage is TRBJ1-3; D not resolved. Germline CDR1 KGHSH, CDR2 LQKENI. V gave up 4 bases and J gave up 0 bases, with 16 bases separating them. CDR3 length equals 17 residues. CDR3 loop: CASSLQAPGFSGNTIYF. The CDR3 region has the DNA TGTGCCAGCTCACTTCAAGCGCCGGGCTTCTCTGGAAACACCATATATTTT.

This clonotype was recorded a few times. The chain recombines TRBV28 with TRBJ2-7, with 7 bases that match TRBD2. Germline-derived CDR1 and CDR2 are MDHEN and SYDVKM. The CDR3 is 14 amino acids. V dropped 3 bases and J dropped 2; count of bases not matched to a gene: 4. The CDR3 region has the DNA TGTGCCAGCAGTTTGGACGGGGGGACCTACGAGCAGTACTTC. Translating it yields CASSLDGGTYEQYF.

This clonotype was counted at least ten times. This chain links TRBV12-3 or TRBV12-4 with TRBJ1-4, with D tentatively TRBD1 (6 bases). The germline V and J ends were trimmed by 6 bases and 8 bases, with 13 bases remaining between them. This CDR3 contains 13 residues. The CDR3 sequence is CASSQRDREKLFF. For the CDR3, the DNA is TGTGCCAGCAGCCAACGCGACAGGGAAAAACTGTTTTTT.